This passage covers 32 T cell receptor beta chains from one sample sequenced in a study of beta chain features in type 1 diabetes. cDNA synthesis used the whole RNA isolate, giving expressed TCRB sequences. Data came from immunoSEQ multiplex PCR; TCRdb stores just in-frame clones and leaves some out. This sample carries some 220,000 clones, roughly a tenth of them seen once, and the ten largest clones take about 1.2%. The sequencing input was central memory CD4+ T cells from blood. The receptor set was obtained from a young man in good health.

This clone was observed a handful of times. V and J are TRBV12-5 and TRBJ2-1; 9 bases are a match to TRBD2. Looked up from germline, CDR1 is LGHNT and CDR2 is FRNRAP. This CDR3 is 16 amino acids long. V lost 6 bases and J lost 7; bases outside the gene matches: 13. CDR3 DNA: TGTGCTAGTGGCCCTGGGACTAGCAACTTGCGGAATGAGCAGTTCTTC. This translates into CASGPGTSNLRNEQFF.

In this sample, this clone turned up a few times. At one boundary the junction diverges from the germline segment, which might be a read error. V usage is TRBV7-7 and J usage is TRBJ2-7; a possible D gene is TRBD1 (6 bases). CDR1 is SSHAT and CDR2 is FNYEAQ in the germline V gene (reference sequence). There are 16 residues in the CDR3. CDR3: CASSPFLPGTSVEQYF. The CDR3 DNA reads TGTGCTAGCAGCCCCTTCCTACCCGGGACATCTGTCGAGCAGTACTTC. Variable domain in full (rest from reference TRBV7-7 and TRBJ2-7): GAGVSQSPRYKVTKRGQDVTLRCDPISSHATLYWYQQALGQGPEFLTYFNYEAQPDKSGLPSDRFSAERPEGSISTLTIQRTEQRDSAMYRCASSPFLPGTSVEQYFGPGTRLTVT.

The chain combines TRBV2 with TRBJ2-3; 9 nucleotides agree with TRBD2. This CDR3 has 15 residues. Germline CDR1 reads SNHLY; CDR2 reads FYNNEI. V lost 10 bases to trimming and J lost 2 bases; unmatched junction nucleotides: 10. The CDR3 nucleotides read TGTGCCACCTCGGGGCTAGCGGGAATCACAGATACGCAGTATTTT. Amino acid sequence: CATSGLAGITDTQYF.

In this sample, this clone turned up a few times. CDR3 nucleotide sequence: TGTGCCACCAGCAGGCCAGCAGCGGGAGTCGCCTACAATGAGCAGTTCTTC. Amino acids: CATSRPAAGVAYNEQFF. V gene TRBV15 combines with J gene TRBJ2-1; 8 bases align to TRBD2. Per germline, CDR1 LNHNV and CDR2 YYDKDF (reference sequence). The CDR3 contains 17 residues. With V trimmed by 3 bases and J by 2 bases, 9 bases remained unmatched.

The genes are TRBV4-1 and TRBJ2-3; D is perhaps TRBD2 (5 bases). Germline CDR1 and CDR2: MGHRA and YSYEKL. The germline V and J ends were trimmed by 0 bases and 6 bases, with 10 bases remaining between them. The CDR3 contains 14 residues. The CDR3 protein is CASSQDPSGDTQYF. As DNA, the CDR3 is TGCGCCAGCAGCCAAGATCCGAGCGGCGATACGCAGTATTTT.

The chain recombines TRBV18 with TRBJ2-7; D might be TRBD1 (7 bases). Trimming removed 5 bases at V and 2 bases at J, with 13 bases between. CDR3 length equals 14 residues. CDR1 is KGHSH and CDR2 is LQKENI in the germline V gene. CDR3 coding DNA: TGTGCCAGCTCAAATTCCAGGGGGGCCTACGAGCAGTACTTC. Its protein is CASSNSRGAYEQYF.

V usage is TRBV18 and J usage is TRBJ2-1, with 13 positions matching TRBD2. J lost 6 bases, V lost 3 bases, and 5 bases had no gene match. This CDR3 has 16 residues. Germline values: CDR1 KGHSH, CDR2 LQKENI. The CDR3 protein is CASSPGLAGVVNEQFF. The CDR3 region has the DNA TGTGCCAGCTCACCTGGACTAGCGGGAGTGGTCAATGAGCAGTTCTTC.

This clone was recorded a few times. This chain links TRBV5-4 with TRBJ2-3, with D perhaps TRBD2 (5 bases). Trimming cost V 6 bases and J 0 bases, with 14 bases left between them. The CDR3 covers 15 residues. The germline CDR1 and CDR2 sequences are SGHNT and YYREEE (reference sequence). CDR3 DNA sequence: TGTGCCAGCAACGAAGGACGGACTAGCACAGATACGCAGTATTTT. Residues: CASNEGRTSTDTQYF.

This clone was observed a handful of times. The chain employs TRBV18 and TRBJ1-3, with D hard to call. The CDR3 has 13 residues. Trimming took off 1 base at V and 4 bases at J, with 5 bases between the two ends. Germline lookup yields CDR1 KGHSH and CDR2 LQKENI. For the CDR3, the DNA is TGTGCCAGCTCACCACTCGAGGGAAACACCATATATTTT. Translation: CASSPLEGNTIYF. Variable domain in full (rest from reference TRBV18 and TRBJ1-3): NAGVMQNPRHLVRRRGQEARLRCSPMKGHSHVYWYRQLPEEGLKFMVYLQKENIIDESGMPKERFSAEFPKEGPSILRIQQVVRGDSAAYFCASSPLEGNTIYFGEGSWLTVV.

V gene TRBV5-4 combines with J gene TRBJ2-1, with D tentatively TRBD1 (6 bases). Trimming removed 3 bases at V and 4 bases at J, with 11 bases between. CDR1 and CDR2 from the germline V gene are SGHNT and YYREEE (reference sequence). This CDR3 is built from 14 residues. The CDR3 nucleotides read TGTGCCAGCAGCTCTGGGGGCGAGTACAATGAGCAGTTCTTC. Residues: CASSSGGEYNEQFF.

The chain's CDR3 is CAWSVRGLKNSPLHF. The CDR3 DNA reads TGTGCCTGGAGTGTCAGGGGACTGAAGAATTCACCCCTCCACTTT. V gene TRBV30 combines with J gene TRBJ1-6; D is perhaps TRBD1 (6 bases). Trimming removed 0 bases from V and 7 bases from J, with 13 bases in between. The CDR3 loop spans 15 amino acids. Germline V gives CDR1 GTSNPN, CDR2 SVGIG (reference sequence).

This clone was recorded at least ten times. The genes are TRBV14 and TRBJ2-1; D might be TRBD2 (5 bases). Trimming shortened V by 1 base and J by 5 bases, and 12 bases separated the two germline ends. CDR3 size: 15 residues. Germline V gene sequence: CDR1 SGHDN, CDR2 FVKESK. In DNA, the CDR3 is TGTGCCAGCAGCCAAGTCCAGCGGAGGAACAATGAGCAGTTCTTC. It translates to CASSQVQRRNNEQFF.

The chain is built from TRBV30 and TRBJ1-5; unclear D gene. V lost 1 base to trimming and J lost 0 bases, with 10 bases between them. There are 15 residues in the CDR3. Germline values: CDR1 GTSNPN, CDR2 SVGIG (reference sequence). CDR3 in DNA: TGTGCCTGGAGTGCTGGGATAGCTAGCAATCAGCCCCAGCATTTT. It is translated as CAWSAGIASNQPQHF.

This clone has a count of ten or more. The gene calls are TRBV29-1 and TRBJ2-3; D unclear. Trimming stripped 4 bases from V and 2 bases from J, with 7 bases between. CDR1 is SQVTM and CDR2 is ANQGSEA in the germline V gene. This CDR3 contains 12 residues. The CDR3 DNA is TGCAGCGTTGGGCAAAACACAGATACGCAGTATTTT. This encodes CSVGQNTDTQYF.

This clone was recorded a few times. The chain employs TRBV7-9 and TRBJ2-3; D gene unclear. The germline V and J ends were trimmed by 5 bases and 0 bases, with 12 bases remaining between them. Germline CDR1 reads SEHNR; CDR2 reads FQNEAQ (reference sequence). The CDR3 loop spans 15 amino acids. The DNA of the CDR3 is TGTGCCAGCAGCCCCTCGGTACTTAGCACAGATACGCAGTATTTT. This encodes CASSPSVLSTDTQYF.

The CDR3 region is CASSQDTRPGTYEQYF. CDR3 in DNA: TGCGCCAGCAGCCAAGATACTAGGCCCGGGACCTACGAGCAGTACTTC. The chain carries TRBV4-3 and TRBJ2-7; perhaps TRBD2 as D (5 bases). The CDR3 is made up of 16 amino acids. Between the trimmed V and J ends, which lost 0 bases and 2 bases, there was a span of 14 bases. CDR1 is LGHNA and CDR2 is YSLEER in the germline V gene.

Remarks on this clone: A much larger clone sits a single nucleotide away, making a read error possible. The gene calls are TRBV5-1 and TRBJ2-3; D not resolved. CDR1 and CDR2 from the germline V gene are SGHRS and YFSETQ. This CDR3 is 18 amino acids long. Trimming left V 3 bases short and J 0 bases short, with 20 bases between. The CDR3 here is CASSSGSTQTSSTDTQYF. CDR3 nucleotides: TGCGCCAGCAGCTCTGGGTCAACACAAACCTCTAGCACAGATACGCAGTATTTT.

The CDR3 is CAWRTDYLFEAFF. CDR3 in DNA: TGTGCCTGGCGGACGGACTACTTGTTTGAAGCTTTCTTT. The genes are TRBV30 and TRBJ1-1; D unclear. Trimming stripped 5 bases from V and 7 bases from J, with 17 bases between. Germline CDR1 and CDR2: GTSNPN and SVGIG (reference sequence). CDR3 length equals 13 residues.

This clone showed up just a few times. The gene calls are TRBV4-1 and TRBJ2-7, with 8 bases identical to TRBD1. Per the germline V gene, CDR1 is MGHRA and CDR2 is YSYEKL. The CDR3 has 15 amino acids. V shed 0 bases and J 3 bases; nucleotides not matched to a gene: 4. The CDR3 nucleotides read TGCGCCAGCAGCCAAGATTGGGACAGGATCTACGAGCAGTACTTC. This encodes CASSQDWDRIYEQYF.

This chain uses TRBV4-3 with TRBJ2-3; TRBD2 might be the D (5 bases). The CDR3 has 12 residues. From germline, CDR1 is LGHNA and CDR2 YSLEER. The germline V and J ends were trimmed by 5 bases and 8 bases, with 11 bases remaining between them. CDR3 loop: CASSSPGGTQYF. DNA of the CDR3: TGCGCCAGCAGCTCTCCTGGAGGTACGCAGTATTTT.

CDR3 region: CSEKNDHEQFF. As DNA, the CDR3 is TGCAGCGAGAAAAATGACCATGAGCAGTTCTTC. The chain joins TRBV29-1 to TRBJ2-1, with no clear D. The ends were cut back, 7 bases at V and 8 bases at J, with 12 bases in the middle. The CDR3 covers 11 residues. Per the germline V gene, CDR1 is SQVTM and CDR2 is ANQGSEA.

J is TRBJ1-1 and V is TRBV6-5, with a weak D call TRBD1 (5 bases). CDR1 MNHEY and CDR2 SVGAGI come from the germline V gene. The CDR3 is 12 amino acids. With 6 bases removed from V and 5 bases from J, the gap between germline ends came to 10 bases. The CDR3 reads CASRQGSTEAFF. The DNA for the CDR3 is TGTGCCAGCAGGCAGGGTAGTACTGAAGCTTTCTTT.

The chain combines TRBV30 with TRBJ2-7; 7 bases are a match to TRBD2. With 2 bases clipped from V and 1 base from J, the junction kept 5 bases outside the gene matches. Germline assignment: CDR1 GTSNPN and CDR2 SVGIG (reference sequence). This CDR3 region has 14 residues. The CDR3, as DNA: TGTGCCTGGAGTAGCGCTAGCGGTTCCTACGAGCAGTACTTC. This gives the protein CAWSSASGSYEQYF.

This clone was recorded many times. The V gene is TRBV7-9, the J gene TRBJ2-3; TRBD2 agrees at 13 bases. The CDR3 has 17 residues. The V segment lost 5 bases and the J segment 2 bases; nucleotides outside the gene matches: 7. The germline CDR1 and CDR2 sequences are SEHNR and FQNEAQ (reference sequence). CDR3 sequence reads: CASSPWTSGSVTDTQYF. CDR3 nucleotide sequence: TGTGCCAGCAGCCCGTGGACTAGCGGGAGTGTCACAGATACGCAGTATTTT.

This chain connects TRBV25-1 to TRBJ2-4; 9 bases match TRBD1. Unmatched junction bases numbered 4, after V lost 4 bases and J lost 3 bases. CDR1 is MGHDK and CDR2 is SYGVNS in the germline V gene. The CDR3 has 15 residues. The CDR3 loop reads CASSVLGQGKNIQYF. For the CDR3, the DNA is TGTGCCAGCAGTGTCTTGGGACAGGGCAAAAACATTCAGTACTTC.

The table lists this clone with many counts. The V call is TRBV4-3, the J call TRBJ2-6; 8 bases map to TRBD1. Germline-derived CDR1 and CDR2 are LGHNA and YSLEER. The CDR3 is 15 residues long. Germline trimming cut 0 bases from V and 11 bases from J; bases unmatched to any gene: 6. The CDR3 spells CASSQDRAGGYVLTF. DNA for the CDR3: TGCGCCAGCAGCCAAGACAGGGCAGGGGGCTACGTCCTGACTTTC.

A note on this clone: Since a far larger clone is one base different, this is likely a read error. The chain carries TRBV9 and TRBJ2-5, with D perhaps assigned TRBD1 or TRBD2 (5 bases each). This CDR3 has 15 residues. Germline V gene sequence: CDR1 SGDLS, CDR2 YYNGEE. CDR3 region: CARSVGDPGPEEQYF. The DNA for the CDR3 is TGTGCCCGCAGCGTAGGGGATCCGGGCCCGGAGGAGCAGTACTTC.

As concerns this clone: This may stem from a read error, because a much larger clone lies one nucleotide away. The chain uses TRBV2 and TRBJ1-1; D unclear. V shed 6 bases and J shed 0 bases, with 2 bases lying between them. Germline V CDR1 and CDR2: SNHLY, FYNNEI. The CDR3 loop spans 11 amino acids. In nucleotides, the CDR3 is TGTGCCAGCAGCCTGAACACTGAAGCTTTCTTT. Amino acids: CASSLNTEAFF.

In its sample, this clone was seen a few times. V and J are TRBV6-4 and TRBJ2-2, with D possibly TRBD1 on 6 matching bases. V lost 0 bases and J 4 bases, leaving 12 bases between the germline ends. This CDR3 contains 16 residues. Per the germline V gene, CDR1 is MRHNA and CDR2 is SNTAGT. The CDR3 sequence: CASSDSYRATTGELFF. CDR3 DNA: TGTGCCAGCAGTGACTCATACAGGGCGACCACCGGGGAGCTGTTTTTT.

The CDR3 nucleotides read TGTGCCAGCAGCGAACGGGGGGACGAGCAGTACTTC. Residues: CASSERGDEQYF. J is TRBJ2-7 and V is TRBV7-2; 7 nucleotides match TRBD2. The CDR3 has 12 residues. CDR1 and CDR2 (germline): SGHTA, FQGNSA. Unmatched junction bases numbered 3, after V lost 5 bases and J lost 5 bases.

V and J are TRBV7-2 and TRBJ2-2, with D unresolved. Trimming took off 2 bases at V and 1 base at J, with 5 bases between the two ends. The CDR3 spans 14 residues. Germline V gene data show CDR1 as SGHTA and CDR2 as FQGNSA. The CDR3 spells CASSLWQNTGELFF. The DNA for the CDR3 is TGTGCCAGCAGCTTATGGCAGAACACCGGGGAGCTGTTTTTT.

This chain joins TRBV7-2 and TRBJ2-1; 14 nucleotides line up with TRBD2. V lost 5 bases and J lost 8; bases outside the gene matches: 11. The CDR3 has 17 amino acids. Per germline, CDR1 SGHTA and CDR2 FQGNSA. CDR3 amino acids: CASSPGLAGVVAYEQFF. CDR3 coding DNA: TGTGCCAGCAGCCCGGGACTAGCGGGAGTAGTGGCTTATGAGCAGTTCTTC.